Below, 30 T cell receptor beta chains from the same sample are listed, as sequenced in a study of cytomegalovirus exposure and HLA in healthy donors. 13 Jbeta primers and 60 Vbeta primers were used for the PCR. Clones were sequenced by immunoSEQ multiplex PCR, and TCRdb holds only the in-frame ones, with some missing. The data show over 200,000 clones, more than 75% seen once. Sequenced: PBMCs. The receptor source for this set is a woman in her thirties or forties in good health and CMV-seropositive.

The genes are TRBV10-1 and TRBJ2-1; 13 bases align to TRBD2. Germline V gives CDR1 WNHNN, CDR2 SYGVQD (reference sequence). V shed 5 bases and J 7 bases; nucleotides not matched to a gene: 5. The CDR3 contains 15 residues. CDR3 residues: CASSPALAGGNEQFF. In nucleotides, the CDR3 is TGCGCCAGCAGTCCCGCACTAGCGGGAGGGAATGAGCAGTTCTTC.

This clone was seen a handful of times. The genes are TRBV7-2 and TRBJ1-5, with D possibly TRBD1 on 6 matching bases. Trimming removed 1 base from V and 5 bases from J, with 12 bases in between. The length of the CDR3 is 15 residues. Germline CDR1 SGHTA, CDR2 FQGNSA. Here the CDR3 DNA reads TGTGCCAGCAGCTTAGTTTGGCAGGGGCATCAGCCCCAGCATTTT. This translates into CASSLVWQGHQPQHF. The whole variable domain, remainder taken from reference TRBV7-2 and TRBJ1-5, is GAGVSQSPSNKVTEKGKDVELRCDPISGHTALYWYRQSLGQGLEFLIYFQGNSAPDKSGLPSDRFSAERTGGSVSTLTIQRTQQEDSAVYLCASSLVWQGHQPQHFGDGTRLSIL.

The chain carries TRBV27 and TRBJ2-1, with TRBD1 identical over 12 bases. J was trimmed by 11 bases and V by 6 bases; bases with no gene match: 17. The CDR3 sequence is 17 residues long. Germline V CDR1 and CDR2: MNHEY, SMNVEV (reference sequence). This CDR3 reads CASRPGPGTGGERKQFF. For the CDR3, the DNA is TGTGCCAGCAGACCAGGACCCGGGACAGGGGGCGAGAGGAAGCAGTTCTTC.

The genes are TRBV5-1 and TRBJ1-6; 7 nucleotides line up with TRBD1. The CDR3 totals 15 residues. The junction had 3 bases not matched to a gene; V was cut back by 0 bases and J by 6 bases. Germline values: CDR1 SGHRS, CDR2 YFSETQ. CDR3 sequence reads: CASSLGRGRNSPLHF. As DNA, the CDR3 is TGCGCCAGCAGCTTGGGTAGGGGGCGTAATTCACCCCTCCACTTT.

The chain links TRBV7-2 to TRBJ1-5; D is possibly TRBD1 (5 bases). Between the trimmed V and J ends, which lost 2 bases and 6 bases, there was a span of 8 bases. The CDR3 covers 13 residues. The germline V gene has CDR1 SGHTA and CDR2 FQGNSA. CDR3 region: CASSLNGGQPQHF. CDR3 DNA sequence: TGTGCCAGCAGCTTAAACGGGGGTCAGCCCCAGCATTTT.

This chain joins TRBV29-1 and TRBJ2-2; no definite D call. CDR3 length: 14 amino acids. Germline V CDR1 and CDR2: SQVTM, ANQGSEA. V lost 2 bases to trimming and J lost 0 bases, with 7 bases between them. This chain's CDR3 is CSVESPTNTGELFF. The DNA of the CDR3 is TGCAGCGTTGAATCACCTACGAACACCGGGGAGCTGTTTTTT.

CDR3 nucleotides: TGTGCCAGCAGCACACTATTCGGCGGGGAGCTGTTTTTT. Translating gives CASSTLFGGELFF. This chain links TRBV7-6 with TRBJ2-2, with D unresolved. Germline CDR1 and CDR2: SGHVS and FNYEAQ. The CDR3 has 13 amino acids. Trimming removed 5 bases at V and 7 bases at J, with 11 bases between.

The V call is TRBV10-1, the J call TRBJ1-2; 9 bases agree with TRBD1. Germline V gene sequence: CDR1 WNHNN, CDR2 SYGVQD (reference sequence). V gave up 0 bases and J gave up 7 bases; unmatched junction bases: 6. This CDR3 is 15 amino acids long. CDR3 coding DNA: TGCGCCAGCAGTGAGTCTGGAGGGACAGGGAGTGGCTACACCTTC. This codes for CASSESGGTGSGYTF.

The genes are TRBV7-9 and TRBJ1-1; 7 bases agree with TRBD1. Trimming at V came to 11 bases and at J to 1 base, leaving 7 bases not matched to a gene. This CDR3 is 13 amino acids long. CDR1 and CDR2 from the germline V gene are SEHNR and FQNEAQ (reference sequence). DNA for the CDR3: TGTGCCGGGAACAGGGGAGAGAACACTGAAGCTTTCTTT. Translating gives CAGNRGENTEAFF.

The gene calls are TRBV30 and TRBJ2-5; 7 bases agree with TRBD2. The germline CDR1 and CDR2 sequences are GTSNPN and SVGIG (reference sequence). After removal of 3 bases from V and 0 bases from J, the junction contained 7 bases not matched to a gene. The CDR3 has 15 residues. CDR3 sequence reads: CAWSGLEWYQETQYF. The DNA of the CDR3 is TGTGCCTGGAGCGGACTAGAGTGGTACCAAGAGACCCAGTACTTC. The full variable domain, its missing parts supplied by reference TRBV30 and TRBJ2-5, is SQTIHQWPATLVQPVGSPLSLECTVEGTSNPNLYWYRQAAGRGLQLLFYSVGIGQISSEVPQNLSASRPQDRQFILSSKKLLLSDSGFYLCAWSGLEWYQETQYFGPGTRLLVL.

The chain's CDR3 is CASSSGPSEQYF. The CDR3 DNA sequence: TGTGCCAGCAGCTCGGGACCTAGCGAGCAGTACTTC. The rearrangement joins TRBV7-2 to TRBJ2-5, with D possibly called TRBD1 or TRBD2 (5 bases each). The DNA end lines up better with TRBJ2-7; the J call may be wrong. The CDR3 length is 12 residues. Germline values: CDR1 SGHTA, CDR2 FQGNSA.

The chain carries TRBV10-3 and TRBJ2-7; TRBD1 agrees at 7 bases. V trimming: 2 bases; J trimming: 2 bases; junction bases outside the gene matches: 9. The germline V gene has CDR1 ENHRY and CDR2 SYGVKD. The CDR3 totals 16 residues. The chain's CDR3 is CAISERTWDRAYEQYF. CDR3 bases: TGTGCCATCAGTGAGCGTACGTGGGACAGAGCCTACGAGCAGTACTTC.

In DNA, the CDR3 is TGTGCCAGCAGCTTAGGTCGGCAGGTTAGAGCTTTCTTT. Protein product: CASSLGRQVRAFF. V is TRBV7-9 and J is TRBJ1-1; unclear D gene. The CDR3 consists of 13 residues. V lost 1 base, J lost 10 bases, and 13 bases lay in between. The germline CDR1 and CDR2 sequences are SEHNR and FQNEAQ (reference sequence). The full variable domain, in which reference TRBV7-9 and TRBJ1-1 provide the parts outside the CDR3, is DTGVSQNPRHKITKRGQNVTFRCDPISEHNRLYWYRQTLGQGPEFLTYFQNEAQLEKSRLLSDRFSAERPKGSFSTLEIQRTEQGDSAMYLCASSLGRQVRAFFGQGTRLTVV.

The rearrangement joins TRBV6-5 to TRBJ1-1, with TRBD1 matching 9 bases. With V trimmed by 7 bases and J by 3 bases, 3 bases remained unmatched. CDR1 is MNHEY, CDR2 SVGAGI, per germline. CDR3 length equals 13 residues. CDR3 region: CASKGTGYTEAFF. CDR3 bases: TGTGCCAGCAAAGGGACAGGGTACACTGAAGCTTTCTTT.

About this clone itself: This specimen includes other DNA sequences encoding the same CDR3. The chain recombines TRBV18 with TRBJ2-7; the D is unclear. Germline assignment: CDR1 KGHSH and CDR2 LQKENI. The V end lost 6 bases, the J end lost 3 bases, and 12 bases lay between the germline ends. The CDR3 consists of 13 residues. The CDR3 DNA sequence: TGTGCCAGCTCCTCACCCGGGTACTACGAGCAGTACTTC. Translated: CASSSPGYYEQYF.

This clone has only a few counts. V gene TRBV9 combines with J gene TRBJ1-5; 8 bases align to TRBD1. With 5 bases clipped from V and 7 bases from J, the junction kept 5 bases outside the gene matches. The CDR3 loop spans 13 amino acids. Germline V gene sequence: CDR1 SGDLS, CDR2 YYNGEE. Here the CDR3 reads CASSGTGDQPQHF. The CDR3, as DNA: TGTGCCAGCAGTGGGACAGGTGACCAGCCCCAGCATTTT.

This clone occurred a few times. The rearrangement uses TRBV30 and TRBJ2-7; 10 bases are shared with TRBD1. The CDR3 is 16 residues long. CDR1 GTSNPN and CDR2 SVGIG come from the germline V gene (reference sequence). V lost 2 bases to trimming and J lost 7 bases; unmatched junction nucleotides: 14. The CDR3 here is CAWSPGAGTGVWEQYF. CDR3 nucleotide sequence: TGTGCCTGGAGTCCCGGGGCCGGGACAGGGGTATGGGAGCAGTACTTC.

This clone was counted a single time. This sequence joins TRBV7-9 and TRBJ1-5; 7 nucleotides agree with TRBD1. CDR1 SEHNR and CDR2 FQNEAQ come from the germline V gene (reference sequence). The CDR3 covers 16 residues. V shed 5 bases, J shed 1 base, and the junction held 8 bases outside the gene matches. The CDR3 nucleotides read TGTGCCAGCAGCCCCAGGACAGGTAGAAGCAATCAGCCCCAGCATTTT. Protein product: CASSPRTGRSNQPQHF.

The genes are TRBV7-2 and TRBJ1-1; unclear D gene. Germline values: CDR1 SGHTA, CDR2 FQGNSA. The V gene lost 0 bases and the J gene lost 4 bases, with 9 bases spanning the gap. The CDR3 is 14 amino acids. CDR3 DNA sequence: TGTGCCAGCAGCTTAGCGAGAGGAGGCACTGAAGCTTTCTTT. Protein: CASSLARGGTEAFF.

The gene calls are TRBV7-2 and TRBJ1-2, with 8 bases aligning to TRBD1. Trimming at V came to 1 base and at J to 7 bases, leaving 8 bases not matched to a gene. Germline V lookup: CDR1 SGHTA, CDR2 FQGNSA. CDR3 length: 15 residues. The CDR3 protein is CASSLEYSGGRGYTF. CDR3 bases: TGTGCCAGCAGCTTAGAATATTCAGGGGGCCGTGGCTACACCTTC. Using reference TRBV7-2 and TRBJ1-2 for the parts outside the CDR3, the full variable domain is GAGVSQSPSNKVTEKGKDVELRCDPISGHTALYWYRQSLGQGLEFLIYFQGNSAPDKSGLPSDRFSAERTGGSVSTLTIQRTQQEDSAVYLCASSLEYSGGRGYTFGSGTRLTVV.

The CDR3 spells CASTRGVGYEQYF. CDR3 in DNA: TGTGCCAGCACTCGGGGGGTCGGCTACGAGCAGTACTTC. This chain connects TRBV2 to TRBJ2-7; 7 bases agree with TRBD2. Per germline, CDR1 SNHLY and CDR2 FYNNEI. The CDR3 has 13 residues. With V trimmed by 7 bases and J by 3 bases, 6 bases remained unmatched.

V usage is TRBV7-2 and J usage is TRBJ1-1, with 8 bases aligning to TRBD1. CDR3 length equals 13 residues. Looked up from germline, CDR1 is SGHTA and CDR2 is FQGNSA. The J segment lost 0 bases and the V segment lost 8 bases, leaving 2 bases of the junction unmatched. The CDR3 DNA sequence: TGTGCCAGCCGACAGGGGCTGAACACTGAAGCTTTCTTT. Its protein is CASRQGLNTEAFF.

The V call is TRBV9, the J call TRBJ2-7; 7 bases fit TRBD1. Germline V lookup: CDR1 SGDLS, CDR2 YYNGEE. The CDR3 has 15 residues. V shed 3 bases and J 3 bases; nucleotides not matched to a gene: 9. The CDR3 here is CASSASITGVYEQYF. For the CDR3, the DNA is TGTGCCAGCAGCGCTAGCATTACAGGGGTCTACGAGCAGTACTTC.

The rearrangement links TRBV7-6 to TRBJ2-1, with D tentatively TRBD1 (5 bases). Germline values: CDR1 SGHVS, CDR2 FNYEAQ. The CDR3 totals 13 residues. V was shortened by 3 bases and J by 9 bases, with 12 bases between the two germline ends. CDR3 sequence reads: CASSFGRRGEQFF. CDR3 nucleotide sequence: TGTGCCAGCAGCTTTGGACGAAGGGGTGAGCAGTTCTTC. Filled out from reference TRBV7-6 and TRBJ2-1, the complete variable domain reads GAGVSQSPRYKVTKRGQDVALRCDPISGHVSLYWYRQALGQGPEFLTYFNYEAQQDKSGLPNDRFSAERPEGSISTLTIQRTEQRDSAMYRCASSFGRRGEQFFGPGTRLTVL.

This chain uses TRBV11-3 with TRBJ2-1, with 7 bases lining up with TRBD2. This CDR3 is built from 16 residues. Germline-derived CDR1 and CDR2 are SGHNT and YENEEA. Trimming at V came to 2 bases and at J to 6 bases, leaving 10 bases not matched to a gene. CDR3 region: CASSLLGGGPGNEQFF. The CDR3 DNA reads TGTGCCAGCAGCTTATTGGGGGGAGGGCCTGGCAATGAGCAGTTCTTC.

This clone has only a few counts. The chain has TRBV7-6 and TRBJ1-5, with D tentatively TRBD1 (5 bases). V lost 5 bases and J 11 bases, leaving 16 bases between the germline ends. This CDR3 contains 13 residues. Germline assignment: CDR1 SGHVS and CDR2 FNYEAQ. CDR3 amino acids: CASSQELQGSQHF. In DNA, the CDR3 is TGTGCCAGCAGCCAGGAACTGCAGGGATCCCAGCATTTT.

The V gene is TRBV30, the J gene TRBJ1-4; possibly TRBD1 for D (5 bases). The CDR3 length is 14 residues. Deletions cut 4 bases from V and 2 bases from J, with 11 bases between. CDR1 and CDR2 (germline): GTSNPN, SVGIG (reference sequence). CDR3 sequence reads: CAWNRRGTNEKLFF. Written as DNA, the CDR3 is TGTGCCTGGAACCGGCGGGGGACTAATGAAAAACTGTTTTTT. Full variable domain (outside the CDR3, taken from reference TRBV30 and TRBJ1-4): SQTIHQWPATLVQPVGSPLSLECTVEGTSNPNLYWYRQAAGRGLQLLFYSVGIGQISSEVPQNLSASRPQDRQFILSSKKLLLSDSGFYLCAWNRRGTNEKLFFGSGTQLSVL.

About this clone: At the DNA level, this CDR3 is encoded by other sequences in the same sample as well. This sequence joins TRBV19 and TRBJ1-1; D is undetermined. Germline loops: CDR1 LNHDA, CDR2 SQIVND (reference sequence). There are 14 residues in the CDR3. V gave up 3 bases and J gave up 0 bases, with 8 bases separating them. CDR3 loop: CASSIGQVNTEAFF. CDR3 coding DNA: TGTGCCAGTAGTATCGGTCAAGTGAACACTGAAGCTTTCTTT. The full variable domain, with the rest looked up from reference TRBV19 and TRBJ1-1, is DGGITQSPKYLFRKEGQNVTLSCEQNLNHDAMYWYRQDPGQGLRLIYYSQIVNDFQKGDIAEGYSVSREKKESFPLTVTSAQKNPTAFYLCASSIGQVNTEAFFGQGTRLTVV.

The rearrangement uses TRBV10-1 and TRBJ1-1, with D tentatively TRBD1 (5 bases). The CDR3 is 14 residues long. Deletions cut 7 bases from V and 5 bases from J, with 17 bases between. Germline assignment: CDR1 WNHNN and CDR2 SYGVQD (reference sequence). CDR3 DNA sequence: TGCGCCAGCAAAAACGGTGCCGGGGGTACTGAAGCTTTCTTT. Its translation is CASKNGAGGTEAFF.

V is TRBV4-1 and J is TRBJ1-1, with D possibly TRBD1 on 5 matching bases. This CDR3 has 15 residues. Per the germline V gene, CDR1 is MGHRA and CDR2 is YSYEKL. V shed 3 bases and J shed 0 bases, with 11 bases lying between them. The CDR3 here is CASSQGGRMNTEAFF. The CDR3 DNA sequence: TGCGCCAGCAGCCAGGGGGGAAGGATGAACACTGAAGCTTTCTTT.